This T cell receptor (beta chain) was obtained from a study of cytomegalovirus exposure and HLA in healthy donors. 13 Jbeta primers and 60 Vbeta primers were used for the PCR. The repertoire was sequenced with immunoSEQ multiplex PCR; TCRdb's copy has only in-frame clones and lacks some. Among around 180,000 clones listed, about 80% were seen once. Germline CDR1 is LNHDA and CDR2 is SQIVND (reference sequence). The CDR3 totals 15 residues. After removal of 0 bases from V and 6 bases from J, the junction contained 6 bases not matched to a gene. The sequence was collected from a young man in good health and CMV-seropositive. The chain is built from TRBV19 and TRBJ2-7; 9 nucleotides match TRBD2. The specimen sequenced was PBMCs. CDR3 residues: CASSIEGGRAFEQYF. The DNA for the CDR3 is TGTGCCAGTAGTATAGAGGGCGGGAGGGCCTTCGAGCAGTACTTC.